This T cell receptor (beta chain) was documented in a study of T cells after posttransplantation cyclophosphamide. Whole-study findings and limits: Recipient CMV seropositivity and CMV reactivation strongly tracked TRB clonality.

The protocol was immunoSEQ multiplex PCR, while the TCRdb copy is restricted to in-frame clones and leaves out a portion. This sample carries 30,000 to 40,000 clones, none of them present only once. This clone came up many times. As yet, its antigen is unknown. The germline V gene has CDR1 MNHEY and CDR2 SVGAGI. This CDR3 has 13 amino acids. V shed 4 bases and J shed 2 bases, with 8 bases lying between them. The chain uses TRBV6-5 and TRBJ1-1; D is unresolved. The source material was PBMCs. The TCR originated in a man in his fifties in good health, CMV-negative, and a related stem cell transplant donor. The DNA for the CDR3 is TGTGCCAGCAGTTCTCCAGTCAACACTGAAGCTTTCTTT. This gives the protein CASSSPVNTEAFF.